This TCR beta chain came from a study of blood T cell repertoires in COVID-19. Generated by immunoSEQ multiplex PCR, the TCRdb table keeps only in-frame clones and is missing some. The table includes 350,000 to 550,000 clones, 75% to 90% detected once. The sequencing sample was made of peripheral blood. The TCR comes from a woman aged 25 to 39 with acute or convalescent COVID-19.

The CDR3 DNA reads as TGTGCCAGCAGTTACCATTTACAGGGGAGAGATACGCAGTATTTT. Protein sequence: CASSYHLQGRDTQYF. The rearrangement links TRBV6-5 to TRBJ2-3, with TRBD1 matching 7 bases. CDR3 size: 15 residues. Trimming at V came to 2 bases and at J to 5 bases, leaving 7 bases not matched to a gene. Looked up from germline, CDR1 is MNHEY and CDR2 is SVGAGI.